This TCR beta chain appears in the sequencing data of a study of cytomegalovirus exposure and HLA in healthy donors. Study-level information: A preliminary data release comprised 91 million or so unique TCRs obtained from HLA-typed donors.

Study observations and caveats: A link between a missense DCLRE1C variant and TCR beta V- and J-gene trimming emerged from a later analysis. Common viral pathogens were later found to be apparently linked to several of the most significant clusters.

60 Vbeta and 13 Jbeta primers were used in PCR. Profiling relied on immunoSEQ multiplex PCR, and the TCRdb table lists in-frame clones only, not all of them. Here the sample spans about 84,000 clones, around 90% being singletons. The study sampled nominally healthy donors, though unrecorded immune exposures were likely. Details on this clone: The antigen remains unidentified.

Between the trimmed V and J ends, which lost 5 bases and 7 bases, there was a span of 16 bases. Germline assignment: CDR1 SEHNR and CDR2 FQNEAQ (reference sequence). The length of the CDR3 is 14 residues. The chain links TRBV7-9 to TRBJ2-3; D is ambiguous. Sample: PBMCs. The sequence was obtained from a man between 18 and 35 years old in good health and CMV-seronegative. The CDR3 reads CASSPASEAHTQYF. In DNA form, the CDR3 reads TGTGCCAGCAGCCCTGCCTCCGAAGCACATACGCAGTATTTT.